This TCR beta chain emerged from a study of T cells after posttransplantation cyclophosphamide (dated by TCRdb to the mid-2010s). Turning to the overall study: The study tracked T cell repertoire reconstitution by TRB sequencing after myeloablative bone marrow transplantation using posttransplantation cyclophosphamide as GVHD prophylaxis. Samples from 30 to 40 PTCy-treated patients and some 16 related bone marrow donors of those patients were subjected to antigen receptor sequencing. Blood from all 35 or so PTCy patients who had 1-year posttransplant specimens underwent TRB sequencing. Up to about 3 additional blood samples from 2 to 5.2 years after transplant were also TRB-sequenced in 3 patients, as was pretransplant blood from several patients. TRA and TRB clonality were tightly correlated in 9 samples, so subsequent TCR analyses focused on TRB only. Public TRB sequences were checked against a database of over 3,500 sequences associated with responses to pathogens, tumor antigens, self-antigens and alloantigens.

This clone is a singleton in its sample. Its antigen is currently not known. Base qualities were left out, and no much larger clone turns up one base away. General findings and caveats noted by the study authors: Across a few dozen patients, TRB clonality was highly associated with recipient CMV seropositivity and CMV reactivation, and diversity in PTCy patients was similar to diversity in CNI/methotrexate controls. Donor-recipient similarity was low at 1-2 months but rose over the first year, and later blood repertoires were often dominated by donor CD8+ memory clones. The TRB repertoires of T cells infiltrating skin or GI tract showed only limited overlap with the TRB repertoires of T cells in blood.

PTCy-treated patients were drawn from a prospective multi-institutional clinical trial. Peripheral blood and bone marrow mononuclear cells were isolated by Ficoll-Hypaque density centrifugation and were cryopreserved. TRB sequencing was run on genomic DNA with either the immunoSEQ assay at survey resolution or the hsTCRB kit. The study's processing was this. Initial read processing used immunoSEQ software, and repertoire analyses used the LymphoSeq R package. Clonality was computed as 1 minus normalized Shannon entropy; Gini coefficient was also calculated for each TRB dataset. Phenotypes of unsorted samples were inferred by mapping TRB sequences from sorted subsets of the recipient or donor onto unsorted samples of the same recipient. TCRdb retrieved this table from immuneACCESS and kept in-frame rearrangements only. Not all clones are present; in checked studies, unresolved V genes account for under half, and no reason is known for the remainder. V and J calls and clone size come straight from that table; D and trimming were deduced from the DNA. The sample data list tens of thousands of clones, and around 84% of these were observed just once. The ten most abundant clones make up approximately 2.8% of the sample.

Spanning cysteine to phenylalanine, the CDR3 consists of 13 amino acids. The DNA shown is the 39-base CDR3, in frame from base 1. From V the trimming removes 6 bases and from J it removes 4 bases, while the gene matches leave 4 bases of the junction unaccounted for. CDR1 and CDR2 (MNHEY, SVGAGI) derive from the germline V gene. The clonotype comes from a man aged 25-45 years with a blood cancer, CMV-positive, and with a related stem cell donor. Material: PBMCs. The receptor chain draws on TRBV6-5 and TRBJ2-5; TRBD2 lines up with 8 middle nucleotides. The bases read TGTGCCAGCAGCTCGAGCGGGAGAGAGACCCAGTACTTC. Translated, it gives CASSSSGRETQYF.